This TCR beta chain was profiled in a study of early T cells in non-severe SARS-CoV-2 infection. Worth noting for this clonotype: Its ends do not fully match the called genes, so a read error is possible.

In germline, CDR1 is DFQATT, CDR2 SNEGSKA (reference sequence). The CDR3 consists of 14 residues. Via MiXCR, TCRdb re-called the 5' RACE reads, giving one row per CDR3 protein. This sample has under 85,000 distinct CDR3 sequences, with 9% to 15% found just once. The sample in question was whole blood, obtained at baseline. The sequence derives from an adult who was a healthcare worker with PCR-confirmed SARS-CoV-2 infection or an uninfected control (not recorded which). The donor label of this sample is uncertain. The V and J genes are TRBV20-1 and TRBJ2-1; D may be TRBD2 (6 bases). The CDR3 sequence: CSAGATTSYNEQFF. CDR3 DNA: TGTAGTGCTGGGGCTACGACTAGCTACAATGAGCAGTTCTTC.